The rows below give T cell receptor beta chains drawn from one sample of a study of T cell repertoires and HLA-DP antigens. Repertoires were generated with immunoSEQ multiplex PCR, while TCRdb's copy carries only in-frame clones and drops some. The sample holds about 110,000 clones; roughly 92% are singletons and the top ten take 0.25% to 0.3%. The antigens of these receptors remain unknown. The sequencing input was CD4+ T cells from PBMCs. Every receptor here comes from a woman aged 18-30 years in good health and CMV-seronegative. The CDR3 runs from the conserved cysteine through the conserved F or W. Each record gives: D gene, clone size, V gene, CDR3 protein. D genes are given only for firm matches. Expanded clones get a size class; other rows say once, few or many, or leave the size out.

>.|.|TRBV5-4
CASRRGGNTDTQYF
>TRBD2|once|TRBV11-2
CASSLSSGETQYF
>.|.|TRBV15
CATSRADIGDYGYTF
>TRBD2|.|TRBV27
CASSLSGRGSYEQYF
>.|.|TRBV11-2
CASSFSYSNQPQHF
>TRBD1|.|TRBV5-1
CASSPPGQGIGEQFF
>.|once|TRBV28
CASLDGSTDTQYF
>.|.|TRBV20-1
CSARATYEQYF
>.|.|TRBV29-1
CSVDRGEGGYTF
>.|.|TRBV4-3
CASSQDRGGTDTQYF
>TRBD2|.|TRBV9
CASSESPGGRKNNEQFF
>.|.|TRBV11-1
CASSYVEGGLEQFF
>.|.|TRBV10-1
CASSDFTGYGYTF
>.|.|TRBV6-5
CASSYSYNGETQYF
>TRBD1|.|TRBV25-1
CASSQGNIGYTF
>TRBD1|.|TRBV2
CASSEVSGQGRHLAKNIQYF
>TRBD1|.|TRBV18
CASSPDRGPYNEQFF
>.|.|TRBV18
CASSPAEGLYNEQFF
>.|few|TRBV9
CASSGGTGGTKLFF
>TRBD2|.|TRBV9
CASSSAEGRVDTQYF
>TRBD1|.|TRBV19
CASSTWTGAITDTQYF
>TRBD2|.|TRBV28
CASRTPGLAGHNEQFF
>TRBD2|.|TRBV15
CAVSRGLAGAYEQYF
>.|.|TRBV2
CASRYTGELFF
>.|once|TRBV4-3
CASSQGNTGELFF
>TRBD2|.|TRBV19
CASSMGSASGTETQYF
>TRBD1|.|TRBV6-1
CASSPGQGIDTQYF
>TRBD2|.|TRBV5-1
CASSLGGSGISDTQYF
>.|.|TRBV28
CASSLRRPGVIGNQPQHF
>.|.|TRBV10-1
CASSESAGTQYF
>TRBD2|.|TRBV2
CASSRGGGEQYF
>.|.|TRBV6-5
CASSVQLNNYGYTF
>TRBD2|.|TRBV5-4
CASSFGASGVEDNEQFF
>TRBD1|.|TRBV5-4
CASSSDRANSPLHF
>.|.|TRBV4-1
CASSPPGREKQFF
>.|.|TRBV6-4
CASSGWNGAVFF
>.|few|TRBV6-6
CASSGGHRNTEAFF
>.|.|TRBV15
CATSRGWEGLSEKLFF
>TRBD2|.|TRBV7-9
CASSSKREGNTGELFF
>TRBD1|.|TRBV11-2
CASSDRVGGPLHF
>.|.|TRBV25-1
CASAHGGSLEKLFF
>.|.|TRBV7-2
CASSLLTDTQYF
>TRBD1|few|TRBV25-1
CASTRDRLGGYTF